A single sample gave rise to the 27 T cell receptor beta chains below, sequenced in a study of patients and donors after allogeneic stem cell transplantation. TCRdb independently ran MiXCR on the RT-PCR reads; one entry per CDR3 protein. The sample contains approximately 88,000 distinct CDR3 sequences, 5% of which appear only once. The sample consisted of blood, either unsorted or a sorted T cell fraction (not recorded which). The source is a human donor who was either an allogeneic HSCT recipient or a stem cell or donor lymphocyte infusion donor (not recorded which). It is not recorded whose cells these are; they may come from a transplant donor.

This clonotype came up many times. The CDR3 sequence is CASSQEPRSRQYF. The CDR3 DNA reads TGTGCCAGCAGCCAAGAACCCCGCAGTCGCCAGTACTTC. The chain has TRBV3-1 and TRBJ2-5; D is uncertain. The CDR3 is 13 amino acids. With 0 bases removed from V and 10 bases from J, the gap between germline ends came to 12 bases. Germline V CDR1 and CDR2: LGHDT, YNNKEL (reference sequence).

Regarding this clonotype: Germline and junction disagree at one end, which may indicate a read error. The rearrangement uses TRBV7-3 and TRBJ2-1; 8 positions agree with TRBD1. There are 15 residues in the CDR3. Per the germline V gene, CDR1 is SGHTA and CDR2 is FQGTGA. As DNA, the CDR3 is TGTGCCAGCGGCTTCTCGGGACAGGCTTACAATGAGCAGTTCTTC. Translated: CASGFSGQAYNEQFF.

The V call is TRBV27, the J call TRBJ2-1; 9 bases are a match to TRBD2. Germline CDR1 MNHEY, CDR2 SMNVEV (reference sequence). The CDR3 has 16 residues. Trimming cost V 3 bases and J 6 bases; bases outside gene matches: 9. The CDR3 bases are TGTGCCAGCAGTTTCCCCGGGACTAGCAGATTCAATGAGCAGTTCTTC. Its translation: CASSFPGTSRFNEQFF.

This clonotype has a count of ten or more. This chain uses TRBV11-3 with TRBJ1-4; D is undetermined. Germline V CDR1 and CDR2: SGHNT, YENEEA. Trimming stripped 4 bases from V and 8 bases from J, with 14 bases between. The CDR3 runs to 14 residues. The CDR3 is CASSSDVGSEKLFF. CDR3 nucleotide sequence: TGTGCCAGCAGCTCAGACGTTGGAAGCGAAAAACTGTTTTTT.

This clonotype was counted at least ten times. J is TRBJ2-3 and V is TRBV25-1; D is unresolved. Trimming stripped 2 bases from V and 1 base from J, with 4 bases between. The CDR3 totals 13 residues. Germline V gene sequence: CDR1 MGHDK, CDR2 SYGVNS. The CDR3 region has the DNA TGTGCCAGCAGTGAAGACGGCACAGATACGCAGTATTTT. Its protein product is CASSEDGTDTQYF.

This clonotype was counted many times. V is TRBV12-3 or TRBV12-4 and J is TRBJ1-4; D gene unclear. Trimming left V 5 bases short and J 2 bases short, with 15 bases between. The CDR3 runs to 16 residues. The CDR3 DNA reads as TGTGCCAGCAGTCAGGTGGGGAGAGGGACTAATGAAAAACTGTTTTTT. Protein product: CASSQVGRGTNEKLFF.

This chain connects TRBV7-3 to TRBJ2-6; D is perhaps TRBD1 or TRBD2 (5 bases each). The V end was cut by 5 bases, the J end by 10 bases, with 15 bases between. Per the germline V gene, CDR1 is SGHTA and CDR2 is FQGTGA. The CDR3 length is 14 residues. CDR3 DNA sequence: TGTGCCAGCAGCACCATGACGGGACCTAACGTCCTGACTTTC. Translating it yields CASSTMTGPNVLTF.

This clonotype was observed at least ten times. In DNA, the CDR3 is TGTGCCAGCAGCTCCCTCATGGAACAGCAGTACTTC. This codes for CASSSLMEQQYF. The V call is TRBV7-9, the J call TRBJ2-7; no firm D call. This CDR3 is built from 12 residues. Trimming cost V 4 bases and J 8 bases, with 12 bases left between them. Germline CDR1 and CDR2: SEHNR and FQNEAQ (reference sequence). The full variable domain, completed using reference TRBV7-9 and TRBJ2-7, is DTGVSQNPRHKITKRGQNVTFRCDPISEHNRLYWYRQTLGQGPEFLTYFQNEAQLEKSRLLSDRFSAERPKGSFSTLEIQRTEQGDSAMYLCASSSLMEQQYFGPGTRLTVT.

This sequence joins TRBV7-6 and TRBJ2-5; 7 bases line up with TRBD1. Germline-derived CDR1 and CDR2 are SGHVS and FNYEAQ. V lost 5 bases to trimming and J lost 5 bases; unmatched junction nucleotides: 8. The CDR3 spans 14 residues. CDR3 nucleotide sequence: TGTGCCAGCAGCCCTCGACAGGGTTGGGAGACCCAGTACTTC. Amino acid sequence: CASSPRQGWETQYF.

The sample holds a few counts of this clonotype. V usage is TRBV5-6 and J usage is TRBJ1-2; D perhaps matches TRBD1 (6 bases). This CDR3 comprises 13 residues. Germline V CDR1 and CDR2: SGHDT, YYEEEE. The V end lost 0 bases, the J end lost 8 bases, and 11 bases lay between the germline ends. CDR3 DNA: TGTGCCAGCAGCTTGGTAAGGGGGTTCGGCTACACCTTC. It is translated as CASSLVRGFGYTF.

V gene TRBV5-4 combines with J gene TRBJ1-3; D might be TRBD1 (6 bases). This CDR3 is built from 14 residues. Germline CDR1 SGHNT, CDR2 YYREEE (reference sequence). Trimming took 4 bases from V and 2 from J, leaving 10 bases between them. In DNA form, the CDR3 reads TGTGCCAGCAGCCACAGGGCTCCTGGAAACACCATATATTTT. Its protein is CASSHRAPGNTIYF.

The chain joins TRBV18 to TRBJ1-2; D is perhaps TRBD1 (5 bases). Germline CDR1 is KGHSH and CDR2 is LQKENI. Trimming removed 2 bases from V and 7 bases from J, with 14 bases in between. CDR3 length: 14 amino acids. The CDR3 is CASSPSGGVGGYTF. The CDR3 DNA is TGTGCCAGCTCACCAAGTGGAGGGGTTGGTGGCTACACCTTC. The full variable domain, with the rest looked up from reference TRBV18 and TRBJ1-2, is NAGVMQNPRHLVRRRGQEARLRCSPMKGHSHVYWYRQLPEEGLKFMVYLQKENIIDESGMPKERFSAEFPKEGPSILRIQQVVRGDSAAYFCASSPSGGVGGYTFGSGTRLTVV.

This clonotype was detected ten times or more. The chain couples TRBV18 to TRBJ2-3; D is unresolved. CDR1 and CDR2 from the germline V gene are KGHSH and LQKENI. The CDR3 has 14 amino acids. V lost 1 base and J 0 bases, leaving 5 bases between the germline ends. The CDR3 is CASSPLPSTDTQYF. The CDR3 DNA reads TGTGCCAGCTCACCACTCCCTAGCACAGATACGCAGTATTTT.

This clonotype was found many times. The chain joins TRBV3-1 to TRBJ2-7; 9 positions agree with TRBD1. CDR3 length equals 15 residues. V shed 0 bases and J 4 bases; nucleotides not matched to a gene: 4. Germline V gene lookup returns CDR1 LGHDT and CDR2 YNNKEL (reference sequence). CDR3 nucleotides: TGTGCCAGCAGCCAAGATCACGGGACAGGGTACGAGCAGTACTTC. It is translated as CASSQDHGTGYEQYF.

In this sample, this clonotype turned up many times. This chain joins TRBV2 and TRBJ2-7; a weak D match, TRBD2 (6 bases). V lost 4 bases and J 9 bases, leaving 22 bases between the germline ends. Germline loops: CDR1 SNHLY, CDR2 FYNNEI. The CDR3 length is 15 residues. The chain's CDR3 is CASSGGFSGEVVQYF. The CDR3 DNA reads as TGTGCCAGCAGTGGTGGTTTTTCGGGAGAAGTGGTGCAGTACTTC.

This clonotype was found many times. The rearrangement uses TRBV20-1 and TRBJ2-3, with D perhaps matching TRBD2 (5 bases). V lost 3 bases to trimming and J lost 6 bases, with 16 bases between them. The CDR3 extends over 14 amino acids. In germline, CDR1 is DFQATT, CDR2 SNEGSKA (reference sequence). The CDR3 is CSARDLATGDTQYF. DNA of the CDR3: TGCAGTGCTAGGGATCTAGCCACCGGTGATACGCAGTATTTT.

The table lists this clonotype with many counts. This chain connects TRBV2 to TRBJ2-7, with TRBD1 matching over 7 bases. CDR1 is SNHLY, CDR2 FYNNEI, per germline. The CDR3 has 14 residues. After removal of 9 bases from V and 3 bases from J, the junction contained 11 bases not matched to a gene. The CDR3 nucleotides are TGTGCCAGAGAGATTACCGGGACAGACTACGAGCAGTACTTC. Protein sequence: CAREITGTDYEQYF.

This clonotype was recorded many times. The rearrangement links TRBV23-1 to TRBJ2-4; D is undetermined. TRBV23-1 falls under the ORF class, with uncertain function. V lost 4 bases and J lost 3, with 1 base in between. The CDR3 totals 11 residues. CDR3 sequence reads: CASSLKNIQYF. The CDR3, as DNA: TGCGCCAGCAGTCTCAAAAACATTCAGTACTTC.

Only a few counts were recorded for this clonotype. V is TRBV2 and J is TRBJ2-7, with TRBD1 matching 8 bases. The J segment lost 7 bases and the V segment lost 6 bases, leaving 14 bases of the junction unmatched. This CDR3 contains 15 residues. Germline lookup yields CDR1 SNHLY and CDR2 FYNNEI. The CDR3 DNA reads as TGTGCCAGCAGGGAGACAGGGGTCCAATTGGGGGAGCAGTACTTC. Protein product: CASRETGVQLGEQYF.

The chain employs TRBV20-1 and TRBJ2-7; D call uncertain. This CDR3 has 12 amino acids. Trimming took 0 bases from V and 6 from J, leaving 9 bases between them. Germline CDR1 reads DFQATT; CDR2 reads SNEGSKA (reference sequence). The CDR3 DNA sequence: TGCAGTGCTAGAGACCCCTTGGGCGAGCAGTACTTC. Translating gives CSARDPLGEQYF.

This clonotype was recorded many times. The chain couples TRBV12-3 or TRBV12-4 to TRBJ1-5; D may be TRBD1 (6 bases). V gave up 4 bases and J gave up 1 base, with 11 bases separating them. The CDR3 spans 15 residues. The CDR3, as DNA: TGTGCCAGCAGTTACAGGGAAGGGAGCAATCAGCCCCAGCATTTT. It specifies CASSYREGSNQPQHF.

A remark on this clonotype: A single base separates this from a much larger clone, so it may be a read error. This CDR3 reads CASSPRSVRDTEAFF. As DNA, the CDR3 is TGTGCCAGCTCACCACGATCGGTGAGGGACACTGAAGCTTTCTTT. The J gene is TRBJ1-1, the V gene TRBV18; D ambiguous. The CDR3 covers 15 residues. Deletions cut 1 base from V and 3 bases from J, with 12 bases between. Germline V CDR1 and CDR2: KGHSH, LQKENI.

There are many counts of this clonotype. V and J are TRBV11-2 and TRBJ2-1; TRBD2 matches at 12 bases. The CDR3 sequence is 19 residues long. The trim removed 5 bases at V and 5 bases at J, leaving 16 bases unmatched. CDR1 is SGHAT, CDR2 FQNNGV, per germline. The CDR3 sequence: CASSPTYGLAGFSDNEQFF. CDR3 coding DNA: TGTGCCAGCAGCCCCACATATGGACTAGCGGGATTTAGCGACAATGAGCAGTTCTTC.

This clonotype was detected many times. The chain links TRBV20-1 to TRBJ2-4, with TRBD1 matching over 9 bases. Germline V gives CDR1 DFQATT, CDR2 SNEGSKA (reference sequence). CDR3 size: 14 residues. V trimming: 1 base; J trimming: 4 bases; junction bases outside the gene matches: 2. The CDR3 region has the DNA TGCAGTGCTAGAGGGGACAGGGTTAAAAACATTCAGTACTTC. This encodes CSARGDRVKNIQYF.

This clonotype was detected many times. The chain carries TRBV12-3 or TRBV12-4 and TRBJ1-4; the match to TRBD1 covers 12 bases. This CDR3 spans 15 amino acids. The ends lost 1 base at V and 8 bases at J; junction bases unmatched: 2. The CDR3 spells CASSLGGTGGEKLFF. Here the CDR3 DNA reads TGTGCCAGCAGTTTAGGGGGGACAGGGGGCGAAAAACTGTTTTTT.

At least ten counts were recorded for this clonotype. The rearrangement links TRBV7-9 to TRBJ1-5, with D unclear. V was cut by 1 base and J by 3 bases, with 13 bases left in between. The CDR3 is 16 amino acids. Germline V gene data show CDR1 as SEHNR and CDR2 as FQNEAQ (reference sequence). The CDR3 is CASSLGTDQYNQPQHF. CDR3 nucleotide sequence: TGTGCCAGCAGCTTAGGAACAGACCAATACAATCAGCCCCAGCATTTT.

This clonotype occurred many times. This sequence joins TRBV9 and TRBJ2-1; 10 bases map to TRBD1. The ends lost 4 bases at V and 6 bases at J; junction bases unmatched: 4. Germline V lookup: CDR1 SGDLS, CDR2 YYNGEE. The CDR3 has 14 residues. The CDR3 sequence is CASSPRTGGNEQFF. CDR3 DNA: TGTGCCAGCAGCCCTCGGACAGGGGGCAATGAGCAGTTCTTC. The full variable domain, completed using reference TRBV9 and TRBJ2-1, is DSGVTQTPKHLITATGQRVTLRCSPRSGDLSVYWYQQSLDQGLQFLIQYYNGEERAKGNILERFSAQQFPDLHSELNLSSLELGDSALYFCASSPRTGGNEQFFGPGTRLTVL.